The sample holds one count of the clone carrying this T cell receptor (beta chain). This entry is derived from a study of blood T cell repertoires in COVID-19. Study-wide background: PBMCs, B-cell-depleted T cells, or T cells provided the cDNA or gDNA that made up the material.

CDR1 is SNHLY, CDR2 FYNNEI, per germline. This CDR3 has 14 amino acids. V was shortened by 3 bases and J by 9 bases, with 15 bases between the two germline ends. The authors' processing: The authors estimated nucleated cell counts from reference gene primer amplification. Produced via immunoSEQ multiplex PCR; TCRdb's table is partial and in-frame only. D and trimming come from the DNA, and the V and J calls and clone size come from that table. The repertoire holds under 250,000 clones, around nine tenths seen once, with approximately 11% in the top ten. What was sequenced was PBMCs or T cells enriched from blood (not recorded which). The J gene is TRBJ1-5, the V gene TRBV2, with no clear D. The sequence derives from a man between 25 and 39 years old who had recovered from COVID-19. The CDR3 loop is CASSDPGSEWPQHF. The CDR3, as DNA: TGTGCCAGCAGTGACCCGGGGTCCGAATGGCCCCAGCATTTT. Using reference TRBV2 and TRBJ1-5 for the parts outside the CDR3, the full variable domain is EPEVTQTPSHQVTQMGQEVILRCVPISNHLYFYWYRQILGQKVEFLVSFYNNEISEKSEIFDDQFSVERPDGSNFTLKIRSTKLEDSAMYFCASSDPGSEWPQHFGDGTRLSIL.